This is a list of T cell receptor beta chains from one sample in a study of cytomegalovirus exposure and HLA in healthy donors. Using immunoSEQ multiplex PCR, the repertoire was profiled, and TCRdb retains in-frame clones only, with some absent. This table has under 150,000 clones, over 70% appearing once. The specimen was PBMCs. These TCRs come from a woman in her forties in good health and CMV-seronegative. Each CDR3 is given without its conserved first and last residue. A D gene is named only where the DNA matches it firmly. Part of the rows lack a size; the others show once, few, many or a class for expanded clones.

V gene,J gene,clone size,D gene,CDR3 protein
TRBV10-3,TRBJ1-6,-,TRBD1,AVGQATSSYNSPLH
TRBV4-1,TRBJ1-2,few,TRBD1,ASSQEFEGTGGRGYT
TRBV29-1,TRBJ2-5,-,TRBD2,SVVGRGRETQY
TRBV7-2,TRBJ2-3,few,TRBD2,ASSLDLAGDPGSQY
TRBV7-6,TRBJ1-2,-,-,ASSPSPGSGYGYT
TRBV7-9,TRBJ2-1,-,TRBD1,ASSLAEVTGYVGNEQF
TRBV7-2,TRBJ1-5,once,-,ASSSRSVQPQH
TRBV28,TRBJ1-4,-,-,ASTAGGGGGKLF
TRBV9,TRBJ1-1,-,TRBD1,ASSVVDGGTGILDTEAF
TRBV7-9,TRBJ1-1,-,-,ASGRQDTEAF
TRBV7-9,TRBJ2-5,-,-,ASSLLAGQETQY
TRBV4-1,TRBJ1-4,few,TRBD1,ASSQPLGTGSDEKLF
TRBV5-4,TRBJ1-1,-,-,ASSLRGTEAF
TRBV27,TRBJ1-5,-,TRBD1,ASRDRALSNQPQH
TRBV2,TRBJ1-2,-,TRBD1,ASSEGQGGSGYT
TRBV2,TRBJ2-2,-,-,ASSEGGSAGAGELF
TRBV7-2,TRBJ2-7,-,TRBD2,ASSSGTSFTYEQY
TRBV7-9,TRBJ2-4,-,TRBD1,ASSSYQGTGLAKNIQY
TRBV9,TRBJ2-5,-,-,ASSVGGSIAETQY
TRBV2,TRBJ1-3,-,TRBD1,ASKFTGDGNTIY
TRBV12-5,TRBJ2-3,-,-,ASVPQASDTQY
TRBV7-9,TRBJ1-5,-,TRBD1,ASSSTGTGGNQPQH
TRBV27,TRBJ1-1,-,-,ASSLAPLEALAEAF
TRBV5-1,TRBJ1-2,-,TRBD1,ASSLGTGSDGYT
TRBV6-5,TRBJ1-1,-,-,AGSPRTANTEAF
TRBV6-1,TRBJ2-2,-,TRBD1,ASRRDRGLPGELF
TRBV6-1,TRBJ2-7,few,-,ASRPTDYEQY
TRBV2,TRBJ2-3,-,TRBD1,ASSPDRGKTDTQY
TRBV9,TRBJ1-4,-,-,ASSVLEGPNEKLF
TRBV28,TRBJ2-2,-,-,ASSSPLEASRYTGELF
TRBV4-3,TRBJ2-2,-,TRBD2,ASSQGWGTSGKTNTGELF
TRBV29-1,TRBJ2-1,-,-,SVEGRYEQF
TRBV19,TRBJ2-7,-,-,ASSISPSDSYEQY
TRBV7-8,TRBJ2-7,-,TRBD2,ASSYHGGSYEQY
TRBV19,TRBJ1-2,-,-,ASTPGGGGYT
TRBV7-2,TRBJ2-1,-,TRBD2,ASSPKREGFYNEQF
TRBV9,TRBJ2-5,few,-,ASSVGDRTKETQY
TRBV19,TRBJ1-5,-,-,ASIPGGGFRQPQH
TRBV5-1,TRBJ1-5,few,-,ASSLDGQRNQPQH
TRBV4-1,TRBJ2-7,once,-,ASSQDGGGRSYEQY
TRBV4-3,TRBJ2-2,-,-,ASSHAQYTGELF
TRBV6-1,TRBJ1-5,-,-,ASSEAGFNQPQH
TRBV5-8,TRBJ2-7,-,TRBD2,ASSSARRGVYEQY
TRBV5-1,TRBJ2-3,-,TRBD2,ASSSGLAGVLDTQY
TRBV9,TRBJ2-1,-,TRBD2,ASSELAGGRGYNEQF
TRBV10-3,TRBJ2-5,-,-,AISARQVGQETQY
TRBV19,TRBJ2-4,-,TRBD2,ASTPSGVLAKNIQY
TRBV29-1,TRBJ1-2,-,TRBD1,SVVDRDGYT
TRBV14,TRBJ2-7,-,TRBD2,ASSPLAGGSYEQY
TRBV6-4,TRBJ2-2,-,TRBD2,ASSEREHGELF
TRBV6-6,TRBJ2-2,-,-,ASSLRTGELF
TRBV14,TRBJ1-1,-,TRBD1,ASRTGAMNTEAF
TRBV4-1,TRBJ1-5,-,-,ASSQDSAGSNQPQH
TRBV7-9,TRBJ2-1,-,-,ASSLPRDRNNEQF
TRBV5-4,TRBJ2-3,-,-,ASSLDRAADTQY
TRBV28,TRBJ2-3,-,TRBD2,ASSPVSGGLGDTQY
TRBV2,TRBJ2-5,-,-,ASGVGRLQETQY
TRBV27,TRBJ2-1,-,TRBD2,ASSTLAGVGVGGEQF